Detailed here is one T cell receptor (beta chain). Antigen specificity is unknown. The data originate from a study of vaccination and CD4 T cells after COVID-19. Cultured CD4+ T cells had their DNA profiled by the Oncomine TCR Beta short-read assay. Genomic DNA was isolated from CD4+ T cells that had been cultured. From the PCR reads, TCRdb called clonotypes with MiXCR, one entry per CDR3 protein. The table shows 9,500 to 15,000 distinct CDR3 sequences, with less than 50% occurring only once. V lost 4 bases and J lost 3, with 13 bases in between. The germline CDR1 and CDR2 sequences are SGHAT and FQNNGV. The CDR3 consists of 14 residues. Treatment described: approximately 10-day PBMC culture with coronavirus spike peptide pools or control peptides (ViraFEST assay). Convalescent patients tested SARS-CoV-2 PCR positive from March to December 2020, before Alpha, Beta and Delta emerged.

The TCR originated in a human donor with COVID-19. The gene calls are TRBV11-2 and TRBJ2-7; a weak D match, TRBD2 (5 bases). What was sequenced was cultured CD4+ T cells from blood. CDR3 in DNA: TGTGCCAGCAGCTCGATCGATGGACTCTACGAGCAGTACTTC. Its translation: CASSSIDGLYEQYF.